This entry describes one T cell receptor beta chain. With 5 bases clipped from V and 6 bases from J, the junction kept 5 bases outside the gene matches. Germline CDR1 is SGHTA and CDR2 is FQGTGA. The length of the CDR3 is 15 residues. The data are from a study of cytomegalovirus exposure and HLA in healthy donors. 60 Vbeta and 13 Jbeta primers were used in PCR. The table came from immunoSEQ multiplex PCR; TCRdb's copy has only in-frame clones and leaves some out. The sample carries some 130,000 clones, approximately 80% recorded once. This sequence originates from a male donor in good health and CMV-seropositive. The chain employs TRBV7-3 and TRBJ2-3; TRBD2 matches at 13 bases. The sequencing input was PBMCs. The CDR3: CASSELAGGPDTQYF. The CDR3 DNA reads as TGTGCCAGCAGCGAACTAGCGGGAGGGCCGGATACGCAGTATTTT.